One sample yielded the 13 T cell receptor beta chains listed below, sequenced in a study of blood T cell repertoires in COVID-19. Sequencing used immunoSEQ multiplex PCR; TCRdb keeps in-frame clones, though not all of them. The table shows just under 80,000 clones, with approximately 88% occurring only once. The source material was peripheral blood. The receptors derive from a human donor in a cohort sampled during active COVID-19.

This clone was counted a few times. V usage is TRBV19 and J usage is TRBJ2-2, with 11 bases fitting TRBD1. Germline V gene sequence: CDR1 LNHDA, CDR2 SQIVND (reference sequence). There are 16 residues in the CDR3. Trimming removed 4 bases from V and 2 bases from J; junction bases left unmatched: 3. CDR3 sequence: CASSTRTGGNTGELFF. The CDR3 bases are TGTGCCAGTAGTACTCGGACAGGGGGCAACACCGGGGAGCTGTTTTTT.

The chain is built from TRBV28 and TRBJ2-4, with 8 bases aligning to TRBD1. The CDR3 has 13 residues. Germline assignment: CDR1 MDHEN and CDR2 SYDVKM. V lost 7 bases and J lost 6; bases outside the gene matches: 5. DNA of the CDR3: TGTGCCAGCATCGGGGACAGGATAAACATTCAGTACTTC. Residues: CASIGDRINIQYF.

The chain couples TRBV5-4 to TRBJ2-7; D is undetermined. Germline lookup yields CDR1 SGHNT and CDR2 YYREEE (reference sequence). V shed 3 bases and J shed 5 bases, with 6 bases lying between them. This CDR3 comprises 11 residues. CDR3 in DNA: TGTGCCAGCAGCTCTTCCCACGAGCAGTACTTC. The encoded protein is CASSSSHEQYF.

The chain employs TRBV11-3 and TRBJ2-1; 11 nucleotides match TRBD2. The CDR3 spans 19 residues. V was clipped by 5 bases and J by 5 bases; unmatched bases: 17. Germline CDR1 reads SGHNT; CDR2 reads YENEEA. CDR3 residues: CASSRGVAGGLGGHNEQFF. Here the CDR3 DNA reads TGTGCCAGCAGCAGAGGGGTAGCGGGAGGGCTTGGGGGGCACAATGAGCAGTTCTTC. The full variable domain, rest sourced from reference TRBV11-3 and TRBJ2-1, is EAGVVQSPRYKIIEKKQPVAFWCNPISGHNTLYWYLQNLGQGPELLIRYENEEAVDDSQLPKDRFSAERLKGVDSTLKIQPAELGDSAVYLCASSRGVAGGLGGHNEQFFGPGTRLTVL.

This clone was counted only a few times. V gene TRBV7-9 combines with J gene TRBJ1-5; a possible D gene is TRBD1 (5 bases). Trimming took 11 bases from V and 9 from J, leaving 29 bases between them. CDR3 length: 16 amino acids. Germline assignment: CDR1 SEHNR and CDR2 FQNEAQ (reference sequence). CDR3 nucleotide sequence: TGTGCCCGAAACAGGCCCTTGAACACAACGGTTCGGCCCCAGCATTTT. This codes for CARNRPLNTTVRPQHF.

The chain joins TRBV11-3 to TRBJ2-1; D ambiguous. The V gene's germline CDR1 is SGHNT and CDR2 YENEEA. This CDR3 is 13 amino acids long. Trimming shortened V by 2 bases and J by 7 bases, and 9 bases separated the two germline ends. In DNA, the CDR3 is TGTGCCAGCAGCTTAAACGGTATGAATGAGCAGTTCTTC. Protein sequence: CASSLNGMNEQFF.

The rearrangement links TRBV5-1 to TRBJ2-2; 10 bases map to TRBD2. CDR3 length equals 16 residues. CDR1 is SGHRS, CDR2 YFSETQ, per germline. V was pared by 0 bases and J by 6 bases, with 5 bases of the junction left unmatched. CDR3: CASSLVLAGVAGELFF. The CDR3 nucleotides are TGCGCCAGCAGCTTGGTTCTAGCGGGAGTAGCCGGGGAGCTGTTTTTT.

The rearrangement links TRBV24-1 to TRBJ2-5; TRBD1 agrees at 10 bases. The germline V gene encodes CDR1 KGHDR and CDR2 SFDVKD. The CDR3 totals 16 residues. V trimming: 10 bases; J trimming: 1 base; junction bases outside the gene matches: 11. Here the CDR3 DNA reads TGTGCCACGGAGGGGGGGGACAGGGGTTTCCAAGAGACCCAGTACTTC. This gives the protein CATEGGDRGFQETQYF.

The chain uses TRBV20-1 and TRBJ2-5; D is ambiguous. Per germline, CDR1 DFQATT and CDR2 SNEGSKA (reference sequence). The CDR3 has 10 residues. The V and J ends lost 6 bases and 5 bases respectively, with 7 bases between them. The CDR3 sequence: CSAERETQYF. CDR3 bases: TGCAGTGCAGAACGGGAGACCCAGTACTTC.

The chain combines TRBV7-9 with TRBJ2-2; 10 bases fit TRBD2. CDR3 length: 17 residues. Germline CDR1 reads SEHNR; CDR2 reads FQNEAQ (reference sequence). Germline trimming cut 7 bases from V and 4 bases from J; bases unmatched to any gene: 12. This CDR3 is CASTGTSAPRATGELFF. For the CDR3, the DNA is TGTGCCAGCACTGGGACTAGCGCCCCGCGGGCCACCGGGGAGCTGTTTTTT.

This chain uses TRBV9 with TRBJ2-7; 12 nucleotides match TRBD1. Germline V gene data show CDR1 as SGDLS and CDR2 as YYNGEE. The V and J ends lost 3 bases and 3 bases, in that order; junction bases with no gene match: 4. The CDR3 has 15 residues. CDR3 loop: CASSEGTGGGYEQYF. CDR3 sequence (DNA): TGTGCCAGCAGCGAAGGGACAGGGGGCGGCTACGAGCAGTACTTC.

The rearrangement uses TRBV11-2 and TRBJ2-1, with 7 bases matching TRBD1. The CDR3 is made up of 15 amino acids. V gave up 0 bases and J gave up 6 bases; unmatched junction bases: 5. Per the germline V gene, CDR1 is SGHAT and CDR2 is FQNNGV. The CDR3 here is CASSLDRTGTNEQFF. The CDR3 DNA follows: TGTGCCAGCAGCTTAGATAGGACAGGAACCAATGAGCAGTTCTTC.

The chain has TRBV4-2 and TRBJ2-5, with TRBD2 matching over 8 bases. Germline trimming cut 3 bases from V and 3 bases from J; bases unmatched to any gene: 15. Germline-derived CDR1 and CDR2 are LGHNA and YNFKEQ. This CDR3 contains 18 residues. CDR3: CASSQGLGGGGLKETQYF. CDR3 DNA sequence: TGTGCCAGCAGCCAGGGACTAGGAGGGGGAGGACTGAAAGAGACCCAGTACTTC.